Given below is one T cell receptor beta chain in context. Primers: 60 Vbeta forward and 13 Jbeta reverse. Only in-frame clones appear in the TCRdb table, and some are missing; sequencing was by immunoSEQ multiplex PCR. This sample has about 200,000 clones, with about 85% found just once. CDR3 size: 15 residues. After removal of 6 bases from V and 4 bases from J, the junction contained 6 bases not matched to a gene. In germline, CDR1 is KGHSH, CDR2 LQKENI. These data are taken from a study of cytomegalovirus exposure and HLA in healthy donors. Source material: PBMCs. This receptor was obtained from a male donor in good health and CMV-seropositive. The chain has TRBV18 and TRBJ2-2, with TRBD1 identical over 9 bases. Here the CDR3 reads CASSDGTGPTGELFF. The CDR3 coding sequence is TGTGCCAGCTCTGATGGGACAGGGCCCACCGGGGAGCTGTTTTTT.